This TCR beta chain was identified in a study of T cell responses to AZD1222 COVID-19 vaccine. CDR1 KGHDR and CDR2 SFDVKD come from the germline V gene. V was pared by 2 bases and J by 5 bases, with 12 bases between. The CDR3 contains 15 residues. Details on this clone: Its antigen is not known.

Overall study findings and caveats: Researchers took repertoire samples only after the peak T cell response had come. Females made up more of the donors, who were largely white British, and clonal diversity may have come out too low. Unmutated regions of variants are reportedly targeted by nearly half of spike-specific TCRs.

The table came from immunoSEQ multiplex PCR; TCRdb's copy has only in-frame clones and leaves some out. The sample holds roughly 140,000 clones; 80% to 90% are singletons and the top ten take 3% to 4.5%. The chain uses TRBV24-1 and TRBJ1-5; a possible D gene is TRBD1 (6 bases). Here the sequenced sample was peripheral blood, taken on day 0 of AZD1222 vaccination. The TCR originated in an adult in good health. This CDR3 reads CATSDSTGTYQPQHF. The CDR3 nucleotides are TGTGCCACCAGTGATTCCACAGGGACCTATCAGCCCCAGCATTTT.